These 28 T cell receptor beta chains were all obtained from the same sample, sequenced in a study of cytomegalovirus exposure and HLA in healthy donors. The PCR employed 60 Vbeta primers together with 13 Jbeta primers. TCRdb keeps only in-frame clones here, not all; method: immunoSEQ multiplex PCR. The data contain 120,000 or so clones, over 80% of them singletons. The sequenced material came from PBMCs. Receptors were obtained from a man younger than 40 in good health and CMV-seronegative.

As regards this clone: At one boundary the junction diverges from the germline segment, which might be a read error. The J gene is TRBJ2-7, the V gene TRBV28; the match to TRBD1 covers 9 bases. The germline gives CDR1 MDHEN, CDR2 SYDVKM. CDR3 size: 14 residues. The CDR3 DNA follows: TGTGCCAGCAGTTTAACTCCTCCGGGACAGGGAGGGATCTTC. It translates to CASSLTPPGQGGIF.

The J gene is TRBJ1-2, the V gene TRBV27, with 7 positions matching TRBD1. Germline CDR1 reads MNHEY; CDR2 reads SMNVEV (reference sequence). The CDR3 runs 16 residues. V shed 5 bases, J shed 6 bases, and the junction held 15 bases outside the gene matches. The CDR3 nucleotides are TGTGCCAGCAGTCCACTCCGGGGGACAGATATACATGGCTACACCTTC. This codes for CASSPLRGTDIHGYTF.

In this sample, this clone turned up a few times. The chain carries TRBV2 and TRBJ1-4; TRBD1 aligns across 8 bases. The CDR3 has 14 residues. The germline V gene encodes CDR1 SNHLY and CDR2 FYNNEI. Trimming at V came to 6 bases and at J to 7 bases, leaving 7 bases not matched to a gene. The CDR3 spells CASSKGRGREKLFF. The CDR3 DNA reads as TGTGCCAGCAGCAAAGGCAGGGGGCGTGAAAAACTGTTTTTT. Supplemented by reference TRBV2 and TRBJ1-4, the full variable domain reads EPEVTQTPSHQVTQMGQEVILRCVPISNHLYFYWYRQILGQKVEFLVSFYNNEISEKSEIFDDQFSVERPDGSNFTLKIRSTKLEDSAMYFCASSKGRGREKLFFGSGTQLSVL.

This chain joins TRBV5-1 and TRBJ1-1; 7 bases match TRBD1. This CDR3 spans 17 amino acids. V shed 3 bases, J shed 0 bases, and the junction held 11 bases outside the gene matches. CDR1 and CDR2 (germline): SGHRS, YFSETQ. CDR3 sequence reads: CASSSTPGGTLNTEAFF. The CDR3 nucleotides are TGCGCCAGCAGCTCCACCCCAGGGGGTACTTTGAACACTGAAGCTTTCTTT.

The J gene is TRBJ2-3, the V gene TRBV18, with a tentative D call TRBD1 (5 bases). This CDR3 comprises 16 residues. The V gene's germline CDR1 is KGHSH and CDR2 LQKENI. Trimming cost V 3 bases and J 0 bases, with 13 bases left between them. The CDR3: CASSPGPGKSTDTQYF. The CDR3 nucleotides read TGTGCCAGCTCACCGGGGCCCGGTAAAAGCACAGATACGCAGTATTTT.

The V call is TRBV5-1, the J call TRBJ2-5; D might be TRBD1 (6 bases). Per the germline V gene, CDR1 is SGHRS and CDR2 is YFSETQ. The CDR3 is 15 residues long. V was pared by 3 bases and J by 1 base, with 13 bases between. The DNA of the CDR3 is TGCGCCAGCAGCTACACCACAGGGTTCCAAGAGACCCAGTACTTC. Encoded protein: CASSYTTGFQETQYF.

The chain employs TRBV9 and TRBJ1-6; D is ambiguous. V lost 4 bases and J 0 bases, leaving 8 bases between the germline ends. From germline, CDR1 is SGDLS and CDR2 YYNGEE. The CDR3 totals 15 residues. Here the CDR3 DNA reads TGTGCCAGCAGCTCTAAGCCCTCCTATAATTCACCCCTCCACTTT. This sequence encodes CASSSKPSYNSPLHF.

The chain links TRBV28 to TRBJ2-1; D perhaps matches TRBD2 (6 bases). CDR3 length equals 14 residues. Germline loops: CDR1 MDHEN, CDR2 SYDVKM. V was clipped by 7 bases and J by 1 base, with 11 bases between them. The CDR3 nucleotides read TGTGCCAGCACGACGGCGGGGTCCTACAATGAGCAGTTCTTC. It encodes CASTTAGSYNEQFF.

This rearrangement joins TRBV19 to TRBJ1-2; tentative D call: TRBD1 (6 bases). The V gene lost 3 bases and the J gene lost 2 bases, with 16 bases spanning the gap. The CDR3 contains 16 residues. CDR1 LNHDA and CDR2 SQIVND come from the germline V gene (reference sequence). CDR3 amino acids: CASSILQGPFNYGYTF. The CDR3 DNA reads TGTGCCAGTAGTATTCTCCAGGGGCCCTTCAACTATGGCTACACCTTC.

This chain joins TRBV28 and TRBJ2-3; the D gene is possibly TRBD2 (5 bases). V was clipped by 3 bases and J by 7 bases, with 8 bases between them. The germline CDR1 and CDR2 sequences are MDHEN and SYDVKM. This CDR3 comprises 12 residues. The CDR3 spells CASSFGRNTQYF. The CDR3 DNA sequence: TGTGCCAGCAGTTTTGGGAGAAATACGCAGTATTTT. Full variable domain (remainder filled in from reference TRBV28 and TRBJ2-3): DVKVTQSSRYLVKRTGEKVFLECVQDMDHENMFWYRQDPGLGLRLIYFSYDVKMKEKGDIPEGYSVSREKKERFSLILESASTNQTSMYLCASSFGRNTQYFGPGTRLTVL.

This chain joins TRBV5-6 and TRBJ1-5; no firm D call. The V end was cut by 0 bases, the J end by 7 bases, with 14 bases between. This CDR3 spans 15 amino acids. The germline gives CDR1 SGHDT, CDR2 YYEEEE. CDR3 DNA sequence: TGTGCCAGCAGCTTGGCGGCCGGCTCGGGACAGCCCCAGCATTTT. Its protein product is CASSLAAGSGQPQHF.

To note about this clone: One end of the junction is discordant with germline, which a read error may explain. V gene TRBV14 combines with J gene TRBJ1-2; possible D gene TRBD1, 6 bases. Per the germline V gene, CDR1 is SGHDN and CDR2 is FVKESK. The CDR3 has 14 residues. The CDR3 region is CASSQEAMGGGLFF. CDR3 bases: TGTGCCAGCAGCCAAGAAGCCATGGGAGGGGGTCTATTCTTC.

This sequence joins TRBV7-9 and TRBJ1-1; D is ambiguous. The length of the CDR3 is 11 residues. Trimming shortened V by 6 bases and J by 7 bases, and 9 bases separated the two germline ends. Germline assignment: CDR1 SEHNR and CDR2 FQNEAQ (reference sequence). CDR3 sequence: CASSREGEAFF. CDR3 sequence (DNA): TGTGCCAGCAGTCGGGAAGGTGAAGCTTTCTTT.

The chain joins TRBV10-2 to TRBJ1-1; TRBD1 aligns across 10 bases. The CDR3 length is 16 residues. Trimming cost V 5 bases and J 1 base; bases outside gene matches: 7. Germline V gene lookup returns CDR1 WSHSY and CDR2 SAAADI. The CDR3 loop reads CASSPGTGVGNTEAFF. CDR3 nucleotide sequence: TGCGCCAGCAGTCCCGGGACAGGGGTGGGGAACACTGAAGCTTTCTTT.

The V gene is TRBV27, the J gene TRBJ2-1; 7 bases align to TRBD2. This CDR3 is 15 amino acids long. V shed 4 bases and J 4 bases; nucleotides not matched to a gene: 7. In germline, CDR1 is MNHEY, CDR2 SMNVEV (reference sequence). DNA for the CDR3: TGTGCCAGCAGTTCCCAGCGGGGAAAATACAATGAGCAGTTCTTC. Translating it yields CASSSQRGKYNEQFF.

The chain is built from TRBV5-6 and TRBJ2-3; TRBD2 agrees at 9 bases. This CDR3 has 15 amino acids. Germline V lookup: CDR1 SGHDT, CDR2 YYEEEE. After removal of 4 bases from V and 2 bases from J, the junction contained 5 bases not matched to a gene. In DNA form, the CDR3 reads TGTGCCAGCAGCCGGCGGGGGGGCCACACAGATACGCAGTATTTT. Amino acids: CASSRRGGHTDTQYF.

This clone showed up just once. This chain joins TRBV19 and TRBJ1-6; TRBD1 might be the D (5 bases). This CDR3 spans 15 amino acids. CDR1 is LNHDA and CDR2 is SQIVND in the germline V gene (reference sequence). The ends were cut back, 5 bases at V and 6 bases at J, with 14 bases in the middle. The CDR3 DNA sequence: TGTGCCAGTAGTGTCGCAGGGCCTATTAATTCACCCCTCCACTTT. This translates into CASSVAGPINSPLHF.

This chain joins TRBV2 and TRBJ2-5; tentative D call: TRBD1 (5 bases). TRBJ2-7 explains the end of the DNA better; the J call may be wrong. There are 14 residues in the CDR3. Germline-derived CDR1 and CDR2 are SNHLY and FYNNEI. The CDR3 DNA reads as TGTGCCAGCAGTGAAATGCTAGGGGCCTACGAGCAGTACTTC. It encodes CASSEMLGAYEQYF.

J is TRBJ1-2 and V is TRBV7-2; no definite D call. The CDR3 consists of 13 residues. V lost 5 bases to trimming and J lost 4 bases, with 11 bases between them. In germline, CDR1 is SGHTA, CDR2 FQGNSA. CDR3 sequence (DNA): TGTGCCAGCAGCCCCGGAGGGAGCTATGGCTACACCTTC. It codes for CASSPGGSYGYTF.

The gene calls are TRBV6-4 and TRBJ1-1; the match to TRBD1 covers 11 bases. Looked up from germline, CDR1 is MRHNA and CDR2 is SNTAGT. The CDR3 sequence is 15 residues long. The V and J ends lost 6 bases and 1 base, in that order; junction bases with no gene match: 4. The CDR3 reads CASSLGTGGNTEAFF. As DNA, the CDR3 is TGTGCCAGCAGCTTAGGGACAGGGGGGAACACTGAAGCTTTCTTT.

The V call is TRBV4-3, the J call TRBJ2-1; 9 bases align to TRBD1. The CDR3 consists of 15 residues. Germline-derived CDR1 and CDR2 are LGHNA and YSLEER. J was trimmed by 3 bases and V by 1 base; bases with no gene match: 1. This CDR3 is CASSQGTGDYNEQFF. CDR3 sequence (DNA): TGCGCCAGCAGCCAAGGGACAGGGGACTACAATGAGCAGTTCTTC.

This clone came up a few times. The V and J genes are TRBV7-8 and TRBJ1-1; the D gene is possibly TRBD1 (6 bases). The germline gives CDR1 SGHVS, CDR2 FQNEAQ. Trimming took 2 bases from V and 0 from J, leaving 16 bases between them. The CDR3 is 17 residues long. For the CDR3, the DNA is TGTGCCAGCAGCTTACGCGGGGGGGCACGGATGAACACTGAAGCTTTCTTT. Residues: CASSLRGGARMNTEAFF.

In the case of this clone: The CDR3 end shows no conserved phenylalanine or tryptophan, and so a read error is likely. The DNA is omitted, as the CDR3 cannot be located on it reliably, and the CDR3 follows TCRdb's listing. This chain uses TRBV20-1 with TRBJ2-7; TRBD1 was called by the table and not checked on the DNA. The CDR3 extends over 9 residues, inclusive of both ends. CDR1 is DFQATT, CDR2 SNEGSKA, per germline (reference sequence). This CDR3 reads CSARGRGTP.

The CDR3 sequence is CASSPLGQGDYGYTF. CDR3 nucleotides: TGTGCCAGCTCACCCCTGGGGCAGGGCGACTATGGCTACACCTTC. The rearrangement uses TRBV18 and TRBJ1-2; tentatively, D is TRBD1 (5 bases). Trimming removed 3 bases at V and 3 bases at J, with 14 bases between. Germline CDR1 reads KGHSH; CDR2 reads LQKENI. The CDR3 runs to 15 residues.

This clone turned up a few times. The J gene is TRBJ2-3, the V gene TRBV6-5, with 8 bases that match TRBD1. The germline CDR1 and CDR2 sequences are MNHEY and SVGAGI. Germline trimming cut 0 bases from V and 2 bases from J; bases unmatched to any gene: 4. CDR3 length: 16 residues. The CDR3 loop is CASSYSRQGSTDTQYF. The CDR3 nucleotides read TGTGCCAGCAGTTACTCCCGACAGGGGTCCACAGATACGCAGTATTTT.

This rearrangement joins TRBV9 to TRBJ2-1; D possibly corresponds to TRBD1 (6 bases). The germline V gene has CDR1 SGDLS and CDR2 YYNGEE. The CDR3 runs to 15 residues. Trimming took off 3 bases at V and 0 bases at J, with 10 bases between the two ends. The DNA of the CDR3 is TGTGCCAGCAGCGCACAGGGAAGCTCCTACAATGAGCAGTTCTTC. Translating gives CASSAQGSSYNEQFF.

The genes are TRBV5-1 and TRBJ2-1, with 7 bases lining up with TRBD2. V shed 7 bases and J 0 bases; nucleotides not matched to a gene: 10. Germline V gives CDR1 SGHRS, CDR2 YFSETQ. The CDR3 length is 16 residues. The CDR3 DNA reads TGCGCCAGCGTCGGGGAGGGATCCAGCTCCTACAATGAGCAGTTCTTC. Amino acid sequence: CASVGEGSSSYNEQFF.

The V and J genes are TRBV5-5 and TRBJ1-2, with 7 bases aligning to TRBD1. This CDR3 region has 14 residues. Trimming took 0 bases from V and 5 from J; bases not matched to a gene: 4. CDR1 is SGHKS, CDR2 YYEKEE, per germline (reference sequence). CDR3: CASSLVDRPYGYTF. The CDR3 DNA reads TGTGCCAGCAGCTTGGTGGACAGGCCTTATGGCTACACCTTC.